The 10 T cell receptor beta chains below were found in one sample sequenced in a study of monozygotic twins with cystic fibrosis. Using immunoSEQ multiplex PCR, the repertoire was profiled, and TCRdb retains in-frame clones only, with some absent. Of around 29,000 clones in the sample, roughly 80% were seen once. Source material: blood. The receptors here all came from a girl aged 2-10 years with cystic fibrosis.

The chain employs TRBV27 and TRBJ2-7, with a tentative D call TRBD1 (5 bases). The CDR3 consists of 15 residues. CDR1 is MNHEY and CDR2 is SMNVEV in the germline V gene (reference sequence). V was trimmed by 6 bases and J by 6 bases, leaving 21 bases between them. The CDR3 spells CASRTRWQGGFEQYF. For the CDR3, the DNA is TGTGCCAGCAGGACGAGGTGGCAGGGTGGATTCGAGCAGTACTTC.

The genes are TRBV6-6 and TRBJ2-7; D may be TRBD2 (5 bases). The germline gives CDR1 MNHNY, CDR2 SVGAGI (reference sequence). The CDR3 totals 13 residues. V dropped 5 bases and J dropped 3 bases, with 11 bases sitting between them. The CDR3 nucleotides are TGTGCCAGCAGTCCTACTGACTACTACGAGCAGTACTTC. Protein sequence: CASSPTDYYEQYF.

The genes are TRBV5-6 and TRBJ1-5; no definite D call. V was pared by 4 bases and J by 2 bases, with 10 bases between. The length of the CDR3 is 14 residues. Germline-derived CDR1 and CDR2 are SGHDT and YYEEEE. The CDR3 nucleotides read TGTGCCAGCAGCGCCTGGAATCGCAATCAGCCCCAGCATTTT. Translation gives CASSAWNRNQPQHF.

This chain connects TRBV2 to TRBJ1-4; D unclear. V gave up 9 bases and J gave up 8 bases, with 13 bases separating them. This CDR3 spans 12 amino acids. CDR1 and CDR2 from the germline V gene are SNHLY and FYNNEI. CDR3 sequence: CASHIRKEKLFF. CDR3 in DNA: TGTGCCAGTCACATAAGGAAGGAAAAACTGTTTTTT.

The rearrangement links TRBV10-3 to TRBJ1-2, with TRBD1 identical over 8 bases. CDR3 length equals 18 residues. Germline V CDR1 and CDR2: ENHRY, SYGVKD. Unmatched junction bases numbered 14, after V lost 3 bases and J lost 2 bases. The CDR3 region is CAISDEGARTGKNYGYTF. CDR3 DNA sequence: TGTGCCATCAGTGATGAGGGCGCGAGGACAGGGAAAAACTATGGCTACACCTTC.

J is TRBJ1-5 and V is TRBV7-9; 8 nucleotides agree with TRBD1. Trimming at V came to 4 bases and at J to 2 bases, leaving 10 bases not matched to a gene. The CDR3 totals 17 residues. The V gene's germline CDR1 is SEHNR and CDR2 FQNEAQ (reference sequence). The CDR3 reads CASSYATGVFGNQPQHF. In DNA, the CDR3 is TGTGCCAGCAGCTACGCGACAGGGGTTTTCGGCAATCAGCCCCAGCATTTT.

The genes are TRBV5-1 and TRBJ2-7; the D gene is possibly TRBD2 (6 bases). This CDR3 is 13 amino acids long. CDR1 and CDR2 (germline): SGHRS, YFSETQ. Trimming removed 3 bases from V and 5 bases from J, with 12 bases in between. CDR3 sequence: CASSWSGLDEQYF. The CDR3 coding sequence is TGCGCCAGCAGCTGGAGCGGGTTGGACGAGCAGTACTTC.

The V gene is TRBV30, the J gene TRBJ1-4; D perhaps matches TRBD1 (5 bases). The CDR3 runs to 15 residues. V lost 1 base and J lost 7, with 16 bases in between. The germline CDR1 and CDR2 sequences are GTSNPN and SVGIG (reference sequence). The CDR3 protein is CAWSDGGRSSEKLFF. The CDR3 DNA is TGTGCCTGGAGTGATGGGGGAAGGAGCAGTGAAAAACTGTTTTTT.

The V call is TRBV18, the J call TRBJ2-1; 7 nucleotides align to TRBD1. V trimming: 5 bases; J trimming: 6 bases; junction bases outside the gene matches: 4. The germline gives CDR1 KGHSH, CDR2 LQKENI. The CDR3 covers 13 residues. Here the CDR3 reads CASSEGQRNEQFF. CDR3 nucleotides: TGTGCCAGCTCAGAGGGACAGCGCAATGAGCAGTTCTTC.

CDR3 sequence reads: CASSRRDPEKISPSVGEQFF. The DNA of the CDR3 is TGTGCCAGTAGCAGAAGGGACCCGGAGAAGATATCGCCATCCGTAGGTGAGCAGTTCTTC. V usage is TRBV19 and J usage is TRBJ2-1; D may be TRBD1 or TRBD2 (5 bases each). Between the trimmed V and J ends, which lost 6 bases and 9 bases, there was a span of 36 bases. The CDR3 runs to 20 residues. Germline CDR1 reads LNHDA; CDR2 reads SQIVND (reference sequence).